This T cell receptor (beta chain) is from a study of OX40 agonist ivuxolimab in advanced cancers. Overall study results and limits: Average numbers of expanded clones were greater in CD8+ T cells than in CD4+.

This CDR3 has 13 amino acids. The germline gives CDR1 SGHNT, CDR2 YYREEE (reference sequence). The V and J ends lost 5 bases and 5 bases, in that order; junction bases with no gene match: 5. Produced via immunoSEQ multiplex PCR; TCRdb's table is partial and in-frame only. The table records 60,000 to 85,000 clones, roughly 90% of them present only once. Worth noting for this clone: What it recognizes is unknown.

The chain is built from TRBV5-4 and TRBJ2-5; TRBD1 matches 8 bases. The receptor comes from an adult with an advanced solid tumor such as melanoma, head and neck, liver or kidney cancer. The sample was CD4+ or CD8+ T cells sorted from blood, taken in a trial of the OX40 agonist ivuxolimab. The CDR3 nucleotides read TGTGCCAGCAGTCAGACAGGGGTGGAGACCCAGTACTTC. This sequence encodes CASSQTGVETQYF.